This T cell receptor (beta chain) was retrieved from a study of blood T cell repertoires in COVID-19. Authors' analysis steps: Amplified reference gene primers provided the basis for estimating nucleated cell counts. TCRdb keeps only in-frame clones here, not all; method: immunoSEQ multiplex PCR. Clone size and V and J calls were adopted from that table, with D and trimming inferred from the DNA. The table records nearly 50,000 clones, roughly 82% of them present only once. This receptor was taken from a woman aged 60-75 years with acute or convalescent COVID-19. Sequences were obtained from peripheral blood.

The DNA of the CDR3 is TGCGCCAGCAGCTTGGCCGCGATACAAGAGACCCAGTACTTC. It translates to CASSLAAIQETQYF. The chain links TRBV5-1 to TRBJ2-5; D not resolved. Trimming took off 0 bases at V and 2 bases at J, with 8 bases between the two ends. This CDR3 has 14 amino acids. Germline V gives CDR1 SGHRS, CDR2 YFSETQ.